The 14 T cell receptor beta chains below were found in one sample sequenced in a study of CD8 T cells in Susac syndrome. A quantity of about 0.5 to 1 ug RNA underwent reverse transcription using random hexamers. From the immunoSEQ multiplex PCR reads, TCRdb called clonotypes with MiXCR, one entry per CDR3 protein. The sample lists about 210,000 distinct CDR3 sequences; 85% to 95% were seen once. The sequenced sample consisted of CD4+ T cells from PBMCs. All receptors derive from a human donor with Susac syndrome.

CDR3 coding DNA: TGCGCCAGCAGCTTAGGGGCCGTCACAGATACGCAGTATTTT. Protein sequence: CASSLGAVTDTQYF. The chain has TRBV5-1 and TRBJ2-3; weak D call: TRBD1 (5 bases). Germline V CDR1 and CDR2: SGHRS, YFSETQ. Deletions cut 2 bases from V and 2 bases from J, with 9 bases between. CDR3 length: 14 amino acids.

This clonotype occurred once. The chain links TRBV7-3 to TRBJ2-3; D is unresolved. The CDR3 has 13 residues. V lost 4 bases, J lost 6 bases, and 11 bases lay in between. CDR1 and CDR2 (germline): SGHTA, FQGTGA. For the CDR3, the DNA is TGTGCCAGCAGCTCCCCCATTGGCGATACGCAGTATTTT. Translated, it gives CASSSPIGDTQYF.

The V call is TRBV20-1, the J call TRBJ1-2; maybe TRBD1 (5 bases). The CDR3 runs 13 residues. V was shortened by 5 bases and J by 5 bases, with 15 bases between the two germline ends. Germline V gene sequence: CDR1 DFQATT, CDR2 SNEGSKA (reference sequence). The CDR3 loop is CSAGRGGMYGYTF. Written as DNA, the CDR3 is TGCAGTGCTGGCCGGGGGGGAATGTATGGCTACACCTTC.

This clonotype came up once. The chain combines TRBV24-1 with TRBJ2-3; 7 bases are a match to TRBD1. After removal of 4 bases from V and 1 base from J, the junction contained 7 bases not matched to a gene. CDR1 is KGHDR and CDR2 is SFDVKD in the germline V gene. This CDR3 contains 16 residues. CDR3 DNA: TGTGCCACCAGTGAAGCTACAGGGGTCGGCACAGATACGCAGTATTTT. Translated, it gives CATSEATGVGTDTQYF.

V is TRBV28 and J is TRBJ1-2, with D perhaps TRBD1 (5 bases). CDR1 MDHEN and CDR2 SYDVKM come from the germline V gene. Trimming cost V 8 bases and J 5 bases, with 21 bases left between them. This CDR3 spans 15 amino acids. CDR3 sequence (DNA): TGTGCCAGCCGAAAGGATGGGGCTGTAGGGTATGGCTACACCTTC. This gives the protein CASRKDGAVGYGYTF.

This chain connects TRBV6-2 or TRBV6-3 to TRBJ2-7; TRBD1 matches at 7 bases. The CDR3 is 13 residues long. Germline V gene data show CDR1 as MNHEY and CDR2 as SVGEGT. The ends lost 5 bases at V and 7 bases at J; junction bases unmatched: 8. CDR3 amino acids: CASSPLRQGEQYF. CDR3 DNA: TGTGCCAGCAGTCCCCTTCGACAGGGAGAGCAGTACTTC.

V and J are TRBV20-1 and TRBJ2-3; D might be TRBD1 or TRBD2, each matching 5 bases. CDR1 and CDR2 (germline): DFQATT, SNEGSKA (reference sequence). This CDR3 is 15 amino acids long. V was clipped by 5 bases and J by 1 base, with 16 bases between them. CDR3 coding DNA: TGCAGTGCTTCCGGGACGGCAGCAGGCACAGATACGCAGTATTTT. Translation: CSASGTAAGTDTQYF.

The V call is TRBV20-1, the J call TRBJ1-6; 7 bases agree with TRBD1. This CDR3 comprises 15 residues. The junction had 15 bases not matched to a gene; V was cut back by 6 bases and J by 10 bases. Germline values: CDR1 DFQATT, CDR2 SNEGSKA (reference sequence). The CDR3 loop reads CSAASPQGEHSPLHF. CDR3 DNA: TGCAGTGCCGCATCGCCGCAGGGGGAACACTCACCCCTCCACTTT.

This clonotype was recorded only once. The CDR3 nucleotides read TGTGCCAGCAGTCAGGACCTTCCCCTGGATGAGCAGTTCTTC. It specifies CASSQDLPLDEQFF. The rearrangement uses TRBV5-6 and TRBJ2-1; D remains ambiguous. V was clipped by 5 bases and J by 8 bases, with 17 bases between them. The CDR3 is made up of 14 amino acids. From germline, CDR1 is SGHDT and CDR2 YYEEEE.

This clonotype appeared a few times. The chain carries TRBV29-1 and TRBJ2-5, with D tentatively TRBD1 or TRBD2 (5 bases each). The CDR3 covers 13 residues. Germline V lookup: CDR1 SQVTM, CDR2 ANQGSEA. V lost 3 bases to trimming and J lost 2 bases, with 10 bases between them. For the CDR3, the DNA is TGCAGCGTTGACGGGACGAAACAAGAGACCCAGTACTTC. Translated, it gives CSVDGTKQETQYF.

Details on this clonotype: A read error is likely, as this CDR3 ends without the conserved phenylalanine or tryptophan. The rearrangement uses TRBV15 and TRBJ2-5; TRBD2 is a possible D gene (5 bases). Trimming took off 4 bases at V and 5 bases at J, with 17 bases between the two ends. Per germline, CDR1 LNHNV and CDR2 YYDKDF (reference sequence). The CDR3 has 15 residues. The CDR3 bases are TGTGCCACCAGCAAAGTCGGGCCTGAGCGGGAGACCCAGTACATC. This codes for CATSKVGPERETQYI.

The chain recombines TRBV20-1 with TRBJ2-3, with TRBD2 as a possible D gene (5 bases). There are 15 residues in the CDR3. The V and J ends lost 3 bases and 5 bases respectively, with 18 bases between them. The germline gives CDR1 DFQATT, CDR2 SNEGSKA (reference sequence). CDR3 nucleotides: TGCAGTGCTAGGGTTTCACGAGGGCTGAAAGATACGCAGTATTTT. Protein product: CSARVSRGLKDTQYF.

CDR3 loop: CASTPTGYGSYTF. The CDR3 region has the DNA TGTGCCAGCACCCCAACCGGGTACGGCAGCTACACCTTC. This chain connects TRBV6-6 to TRBJ1-2; D unresolved. Trimming cost V 7 bases and J 9 bases, with 18 bases left between them. This CDR3 has 13 amino acids. Germline CDR1 is MNHNY and CDR2 is SVGAGI (reference sequence).

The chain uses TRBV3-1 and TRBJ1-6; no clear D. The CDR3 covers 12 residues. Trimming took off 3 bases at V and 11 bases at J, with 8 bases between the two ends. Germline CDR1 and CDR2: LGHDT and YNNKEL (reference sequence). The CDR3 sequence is CASSQGTAPLHF. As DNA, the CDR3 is TGTGCCAGCAGCCAGGGAACGGCACCCCTCCACTTT. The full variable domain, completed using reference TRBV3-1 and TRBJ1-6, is DTAVSQTPKYLVTQMGNDKSIKCEQNLGHDTMYWYKQDSKKFLKIMFSYNNKELIINETVPNRFSPKSPDKAHLNLHINSLELGDSAVYFCASSQGTAPLHFGNGTRLTVT.